A single T cell receptor (beta chain) is shown here with its context. This sample was included in a study of blood T cell repertoires in COVID-19. The data were produced by immunoSEQ multiplex PCR, yet TCRdb's version contains in-frame clones alone and is incomplete. The sample yields about 68,000 clones, roughly 91% seen once. Trimming cost V 6 bases and J 1 base, with 7 bases left between them. The CDR3 has 13 residues. The germline gives CDR1 WSHSY, CDR2 SAAADI. The sequenced sample consisted of peripheral blood. The chain links TRBV10-2 to TRBJ2-1, with D possibly TRBD2 on 6 matching bases. This sequence was found in a man aged 50-60 years with COVID-19, enrolled during active disease. CDR3 residues: CASRAGSYNEQFF. The CDR3 DNA reads as TGCGCCAGCAGGGCGGGATCCTACAATGAGCAGTTCTTC.